This T cell receptor (beta chain) was identified in a study of T cell responses to AZD1222 COVID-19 vaccine. General study findings and limits: CD4 TCRs covered the whole spike, strongest at regions 160-218 and 743-854. A mostly white British donor set with more females was recruited, and clonal diversity was possibly underestimated. At baseline, just a handful of AZD1222 recipients tested seropositive. Vaccination with two AZD1222 doses was followed by a rise in Spike-specific TCR breadth and depth.

Using immunoSEQ multiplex PCR, the repertoire was profiled, and TCRdb retains in-frame clones only, with some absent. The top ten hold about 7.7% of the sample, which has 95,000 to 150,000 clones, approximately 92% seen once. Worth noting for this clone: Its antigen is undetermined.

Germline V lookup: CDR1 MNHNS, CDR2 SASEGT. V lost 2 bases to trimming and J lost 5 bases, with 12 bases between them. The CDR3 spans 14 residues. The V and J genes are TRBV6-1 and TRBJ1-2; a weak D match, TRBD1 (6 bases). Sequencing was performed on peripheral blood, taken 28 days after the second AZD1222 dose. This TCR was recovered from an adult who received the AZD1222 COVID-19 vaccine. The CDR3 nucleotides are TGTGCCAGCAGTGAACAAGGGGGGGGATATGGCTACACCTTC. Its translation: CASSEQGGGYGYTF.